What follows are 18 T cell receptor beta chains derived from one specimen sequenced in a study of HIV-infected patients and healthy controls. All unsorted peripheral T cells were captured because whole blood was used without fractionation. Reverse transcription used around 500 ng RNA and constant-region primers for alpha and beta. Alpha and beta chain libraries were made separately by chain-specific third strand synthesis with multiplexing indices. TCRdb recomputed calls from the 5' RACE reads with MiXCR, one row per CDR3 protein. This sample carries under 10,000 distinct CDR3 sequences, over 5% of them seen once, and the ten largest clones take 20% to 25%. Material: blood, obtained before antiretroviral therapy. Receptors originate from an adult with HIV infection.

The sample holds many counts of this clonotype. This chain connects TRBV12-3 or TRBV12-4 to TRBJ2-7, with 7 bases that match TRBD1. The CDR3 has 15 residues. V was pared by 6 bases and J by 0 bases, with 8 bases of the junction left unmatched. The CDR3 sequence: CASSSGQHHSYEQYF. The CDR3 nucleotides are TGTGCCAGCAGCTCGGGACAGCACCACTCCTACGAGCAGTACTTC.

This clonotype occurred a few times. The gene calls are TRBV20-1 and TRBJ2-5, with D uncertain. Trimming took off 5 bases at V and 3 bases at J, with 7 bases between the two ends. This CDR3 has 11 amino acids. Per germline, CDR1 DFQATT and CDR2 SNEGSKA (reference sequence). The CDR3 is CSAGMKETQYF. CDR3 bases: TGCAGTGCTGGAATGAAAGAGACCCAGTACTTC.

As to this clonotype: Relative to the germline gene, one junction end is altered; a read error may explain this. V gene TRBV7-8 combines with J gene TRBJ1-2, with a possible D match to TRBD1 (6 bases). The CDR3 covers 19 residues. CDR1 is SGHVS and CDR2 is FQNEAQ in the germline V gene. As DNA, the CDR3 is TGTGCCAGCACCTTATTTTTGGGTCGACCCGCAGGGGACGAGAAAGGCTACACCTTC. As protein: CASTLFLGRPAGDEKGYTF.

The sample holds many counts of this clonotype. The chain is built from TRBV20-1 and TRBJ2-7; 12 bases line up with TRBD2. The CDR3 loop spans 16 amino acids. The V gene's germline CDR1 is DFQATT and CDR2 SNEGSKA (reference sequence). V trimming: 2 bases; J trimming: 0 bases; junction bases outside the gene matches: 5. The CDR3 reads CSARSLAGGSSYEQYF. CDR3 in DNA: TGCAGTGCTAGATCACTAGCGGGGGGAAGCTCCTACGAGCAGTACTTC.

The rearrangement uses TRBV19 and TRBJ1-1; the D gene is possibly TRBD1 (6 bases). Trimming left V 4 bases short and J 3 bases short, with 21 bases between. The V gene's germline CDR1 is LNHDA and CDR2 SQIVND (reference sequence). The CDR3 has 17 amino acids. This CDR3 is CASSRQGLRVVDTEAFF. CDR3 bases: TGTGCCAGTAGTAGGCAGGGGTTGAGGGTAGTAGACACTGAAGCTTTCTTT.

This clonotype is medium-sized (0.01 to 0.1%) within its sample. J is TRBJ1-2 and V is TRBV12-3 or TRBV12-4, with unresolved D. V lost 4 bases and J lost 6, with 15 bases in between. The CDR3 sequence is 14 residues long. This CDR3 is CASSSLLTTDGYTF. CDR3 DNA sequence: TGTGCCAGCAGTTCCCTCCTGACGACGGATGGCTACACCTTC.

The sample holds many counts of this clonotype. This chain joins TRBV2 and TRBJ2-7, with 8 bases matching TRBD1. The CDR3 totals 16 residues. Germline V lookup: CDR1 SNHLY, CDR2 FYNNEI. V was clipped by 6 bases and J by 1 base; unmatched bases: 11. The CDR3 is CASSSGPGGTSYEQYF. The DNA of the CDR3 is TGTGCCAGCAGCTCAGGTCCAGGGGGCACGTCCTACGAGCAGTACTTC.

Judged by abundance, this clonotype is medium-sized. The CDR3 DNA follows: TGTGCCAGCAGCTTAGCTCGACTTAATGAGCAGTTCTTC. This encodes CASSLARLNEQFF. The chain combines TRBV7-2 with TRBJ2-1; no clear D gene. The germline V gene has CDR1 SGHTA and CDR2 FQGNSA. Trimming stripped 0 bases from V and 7 bases from J, with 7 bases between. This CDR3 has 13 amino acids.

This clonotype counts as medium-sized. J is TRBJ1-1 and V is TRBV13; D is uncertain. Trimming cost V 6 bases and J 0 bases, with 20 bases left between them. The CDR3 runs 17 residues. The germline V gene has CDR1 PRHDT and CDR2 FYEKMQ (reference sequence). CDR3 in DNA: TGTGCCAGCAGTCCTAAACGAAATAGCCCCCTGAACACTGAAGCTTTCTTT. The encoded protein is CASSPKRNSPLNTEAFF.

Relative to its sample, this clonotype is medium-sized. The chain has TRBV5-1 and TRBJ1-2; D is undetermined. This CDR3 is built from 13 residues. Germline V lookup: CDR1 SGHRS, CDR2 YFSETQ. V lost 6 bases and J 5 bases, leaving 14 bases between the germline ends. The CDR3 bases are TGCGCCAGCAAAGGGCCAGCTGCTTATGGCTACACCTTC. This sequence encodes CASKGPAAYGYTF.

This clonotype was seen at least ten times. The genes are TRBV5-4 and TRBJ1-1; D is unclear. V was cut by 1 base and J by 3 bases, with 7 bases left in between. CDR1 SGHNT and CDR2 YYREEE come from the germline V gene (reference sequence). This CDR3 contains 13 residues. CDR3 loop: CASSLSGDTEAFF. CDR3 DNA: TGTGCCAGCAGCTTGAGTGGGGACACTGAAGCTTTCTTT.

This clonotype is medium-sized (0.01 to 0.1%) in the sample. The chain recombines TRBV7-2 with TRBJ2-1, with D uncertain. This CDR3 has 12 residues. The germline gives CDR1 SGHTA, CDR2 FQGNSA. V gave up 2 bases and J gave up 7 bases, with 6 bases separating them. CDR3 in amino acids: CASSLRVNEQFF. The CDR3 DNA is TGTGCCAGCAGCTTAAGAGTAAATGAGCAGTTCTTC.

This clonotype is deemed medium-sized (0.01 to 0.1%). The gene calls are TRBV20-1 and TRBJ2-5; unclear D gene. Trimming took off 3 bases at V and 3 bases at J, with 11 bases between the two ends. Germline V lookup: CDR1 DFQATT, CDR2 SNEGSKA (reference sequence). The CDR3 loop spans 13 amino acids. The CDR3 protein is CSASRYFEETQYF. As DNA, the CDR3 is TGCAGTGCTAGCCGCTATTTCGAAGAGACCCAGTACTTC.

This clonotype has at least ten counts. J is TRBJ2-5 and V is TRBV6-1; 7 bases line up with TRBD2. The CDR3 contains 14 residues. J lost 5 bases, V lost 7 bases, and 10 bases had no gene match. The V gene's germline CDR1 is MNHNS and CDR2 SASEGT. In DNA form, the CDR3 reads TGTGCCAGCAATTATCCTGGGGGGGTTGAGACCCAGTACTTC. Translated: CASNYPGGVETQYF.

This clonotype was observed at least ten times. This sequence joins TRBV5-5 and TRBJ1-5, with D possibly matching TRBD1 (5 bases). Germline V CDR1 and CDR2: SGHKS, YYEKEE (reference sequence). This CDR3 has 13 amino acids. Trimming took 2 bases from V and 10 from J, leaving 13 bases between them. The CDR3 here is CASSFTQAPPQHF. The CDR3 bases are TGTGCCAGCAGCTTTACACAGGCTCCACCCCAGCATTTT.

By frequency in the sample, this clonotype is medium-sized. The CDR3 coding sequence is TGTGCCAGCAGTTCCCACCTGTATGAGGTGGGGGGAAAATCAGGGGCCAACGTCCTGACTTTC. Translated, it gives CASSSHLYEVGGKSGANVLTF. The rearrangement links TRBV7-2 to TRBJ2-6; a weak D match, TRBD2 (6 bases). The CDR3 consists of 21 residues. Trimming pared 6 bases from V and 4 bases from J, leaving 31 bases between. Germline CDR1 reads SGHTA; CDR2 reads FQGNSA.

Many counts were recorded for this clonotype. This chain links TRBV7-3 with TRBJ2-6; D gene uncertain. CDR1 is SGHTA and CDR2 is FQGTGA in the germline V gene. Trimming pared 2 bases from V and 3 bases from J, leaving 5 bases between. CDR3 size: 14 residues. CDR3 coding DNA: TGTGCCAGCAGCTTAGGTGGTGGGGCCAACGTCCTGACTTTC. This encodes CASSLGGGANVLTF.

This clonotype is labeled medium-sized (0.01 to 0.1%). This rearrangement joins TRBV19 to TRBJ2-2; D remains ambiguous. This CDR3 contains 14 residues. Trimming took off 2 bases at V and 7 bases at J, with 11 bases between the two ends. The germline gives CDR1 LNHDA, CDR2 SQIVND (reference sequence). Here the CDR3 reads CASSIRQASGELFF. The DNA for the CDR3 is TGTGCCAGTAGTATAAGGCAGGCGAGCGGGGAGCTGTTTTTT. The complete variable domain, with remaining parts taken from reference TRBV19 and TRBJ2-2, reads DGGITQSPKYLFRKEGQNVTLSCEQNLNHDAMYWYRQDPGQGLRLIYYSQIVNDFQKGDIAEGYSVSREKKESFPLTVTSAQKNPTAFYLCASSIRQASGELFFGEGSRLTVL.